The next 3 T cell receptor beta chains were all read from a single sample in a study of cytomegalovirus exposure and HLA in healthy donors. 60 Vbeta and 13 Jbeta primers were used in PCR. Produced via immunoSEQ multiplex PCR; TCRdb's table is partial and in-frame only. The sample lists about 140,000 clones, about 83% occurring once. Sequencing input: PBMCs. These TCRs come from a woman younger than 45 in good health and CMV-seronegative.

CDR3 sequence (DNA): TGTGCCAGCAGCCCGAATGAAGGGGGCGGCTACACCATATATTTT. This codes for CASSPNEGGGYTIYF. The V call is TRBV7-8, the J call TRBJ1-3; 7 nucleotides align to TRBD1. Looked up from germline, CDR1 is SGHVS and CDR2 is FQNEAQ. With V trimmed by 5 bases and J by 8 bases, 12 bases remained unmatched. CDR3 length: 15 amino acids.

The genes are TRBV5-4 and TRBJ2-5, with a tentative D call TRBD2 (5 bases). This CDR3 is built from 13 residues. The germline V and J ends were trimmed by 2 bases and 5 bases, with 10 bases remaining between them. Per the germline V gene, CDR1 is SGHNT and CDR2 is YYREEE (reference sequence). CDR3 nucleotides: TGTGCCAGCAGCTTCCCGGGGATCGAGACCCAGTACTTC. It translates to CASSFPGIETQYF.

This chain joins TRBV7-2 and TRBJ1-5; TRBD1 agrees at 8 bases. J gave up 3 bases and V 5 bases, and 12 bases lay outside the gene matches. Germline V gene sequence: CDR1 SGHTA, CDR2 FQGNSA. The CDR3 has 17 residues. The CDR3 DNA reads TGTGCCAGCAGCCGTGGACAGGGAATTCGGATCAATCAGCCCCAGCATTTT. Encoded protein: CASSRGQGIRINQPQHF. The variable domain in full, completed from reference TRBV7-2 and TRBJ1-5, reads GAGVSQSPSNKVTEKGKDVELRCDPISGHTALYWYRQSLGQGLEFLIYFQGNSAPDKSGLPSDRFSAERTGGSVSTLTIQRTQQEDSAVYLCASSRGQGIRINQPQHFGDGTRLSIL.